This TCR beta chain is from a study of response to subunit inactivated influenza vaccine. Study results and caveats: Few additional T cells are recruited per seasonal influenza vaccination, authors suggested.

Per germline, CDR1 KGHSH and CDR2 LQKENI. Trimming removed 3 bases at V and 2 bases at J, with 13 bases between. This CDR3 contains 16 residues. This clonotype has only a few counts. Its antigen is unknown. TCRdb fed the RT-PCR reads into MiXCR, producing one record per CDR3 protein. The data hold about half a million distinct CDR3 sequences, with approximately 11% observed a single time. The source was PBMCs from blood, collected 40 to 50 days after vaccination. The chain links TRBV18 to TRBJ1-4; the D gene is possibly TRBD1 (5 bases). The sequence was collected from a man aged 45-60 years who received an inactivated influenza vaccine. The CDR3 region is CASSPRRGDTNEKLFF. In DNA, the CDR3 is TGTGCCAGCTCACCTCGGCGGGGGGACACTAATGAAAAACTGTTTTTT. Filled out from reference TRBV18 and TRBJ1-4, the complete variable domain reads NAGVMQNPRHLVRRRGQEARLRCSPMKGHSHVYWYRQLPEEGLKFMVYLQKENIIDESGMPKERFSAEFPKEGPSILRIQQVVRGDSAAYFCASSPRRGDTNEKLFFGSGTQLSVL.